Listed below are T cell receptor beta chains from one sample, sequenced in a study of T cells after yellow fever vaccination. Each CDR3 protein gets one entry after TCRdb re-called the 5' RACE reads with MiXCR. This sample has 450,000 to 600,000 distinct CDR3 sequences, with 17% found just once. The material sequenced was PBMCs, taken 5 days after the first yellow fever vaccination. The receptors here all came from a man in his late teens or twenties who received the YFV17D yellow fever vaccine. Each CDR3 is given with its conserved first and last residue. D genes are given only for firm matches. The size field is filled for only some rows; it gives once, few, many or a size class.

j_call,v_call,clone_size,d_call,cdr3_nt,cdr3_aa
TRBJ2-2,TRBV9,-,-,TGTGCCAGCAGCGTAGTCGGGATCGGGGAGCTGTTTTTT,CASSVVGIGELFF
TRBJ2-1,TRBV4-3,-,-,TGCGCCAGCAGCCAAGTGTGGGACCGGTACAATGAGCAGTTCTTC,CASSQVWDRYNEQFF
TRBJ1-5,TRBV9,few,-,TGTGCCAGCAGCGTGGGGGGGCACCAGCCCCAGCATTTT,CASSVGGHQPQHF
TRBJ2-7,TRBV2,few,-,TGTGCCAGCAGTGGGGTCCACGAGCAGTACTTC,CASSGVHEQYF
TRBJ2-3,TRBV7-2,few,-,TGTGCCAGCAGCGGAAGGACAACTAGCACAGATACGCAGTATTTT,CASSGRTTSTDTQYF
TRBJ2-7,TRBV29-1,few,-,TGCAGCGTCTACGGGTCCTACTACGAGCAGTACTTC,CSVYGSYYEQYF
TRBJ1-1,TRBV3-1,many,-,TGTGCCAGCAGCCCTGGATTTGGATTTAACACTGAAGCTTTCTTT,CASSPGFGFNTEAFF
TRBJ2-7,TRBV12-3/TRBV12-4,many,-,TGTGCCAGCAGTCAACAGGGCTACGAGCAGTACTTC,CASSQQGYEQYF
TRBJ1-2,TRBV4-3,many,TRBD1,TGCGCCAGCAGCCAATCCACAGGGGGCGCTAACTATGGCTACACCTTC,CASSQSTGGANYGYTF
TRBJ2-1,TRBV7-6,few,-,TGTGCCAGCAGAACCCGGGACTTGACAACCAATGAGCAGTTCTTC,CASRTRDLTTNEQFF
TRBJ2-1,TRBV3-1,few,TRBD2,TGTGCCAGCAGCGAAAGACGGGGGGTCTCCTACAATGAGCAGTTCTTC,CASSERRGVSYNEQFF
TRBJ1-3,TRBV4-1,few,-,TGCGCCAGCAGCCAAGAGACCCCCCTTCCCCGGTACGGTGCGACCTCTGGAAACACCATATATTTT,CASSQETPLPRYGATSGNTIYF
TRBJ1-1,TRBV29-1,-,-,TGCAGCGTTCCCAGGAACACTGAAGCTTTCTTT,CSVPRNTEAFF
TRBJ1-5,TRBV4-3,few,-,TGCGCCAGCAGCCAAGGTTTGGTGAGTCAGCCCCAGCATTTT,CASSQGLVSQPQHF
TRBJ2-5,TRBV5-1,many,-,TGCGCCAGCAGCTTTGACTCTCGGACCCAGTACTTC,CASSFDSRTQYF
TRBJ2-7,TRBV5-6,few,-,TGTGCCAGCACCCCGGGACCGATTCTCTACCCGTACTTCTACGAGCAGTACTTC,CASTPGPILYPYFYEQYF
TRBJ2-5,TRBV10-2,-,TRBD2,TGCGCCAGCAGTGAGCCGACTAGCGGGGGGGCAAAAGAGACCCAGTACTTC,CASSEPTSGGAKETQYF
TRBJ1-4,TRBV6-6,few,-,TGTGCCAGCAGTTACGGCGGCAATGAAAAACTGTTTTTT,CASSYGGNEKLFF
TRBJ1-4,TRBV6-1,once,-,TGTGCCAGCAGCTGGACATCGGGGGATGAAAAACTGTTTTTT,CASSWTSGDEKLFF
TRBJ2-3,TRBV7-9,-,TRBD2,TGTGCCAGCAGCTTAGCTACGGCGGGAGCAGATACGCAGTATTTT,CASSLATAGADTQYF
TRBJ2-5,TRBV6-1,-,TRBD2,TGTGCCAGCACCCTCTGGGAACTAGCGGGGTCAGAGACCCAGTACTTC,CASTLWELAGSETQYF
TRBJ2-5,TRBV7-2,-,-,TGTGCCAGCAGCTTAGGGGGATGGGACCAAGAGACCCAGTACTTC,CASSLGGWDQETQYF
TRBJ2-5,TRBV4-3,-,-,TGCGCCAGCAGCCCCGTGTTGGGGGCGATTGATGAGACCCAGTACTTC,CASSPVLGAIDETQYF
TRBJ2-5,TRBV13,-,TRBD2,TGTGCCAGCTCGGCGGGGGAAAGGGAGACCCAGTACTTC,CASSAGERETQYF
TRBJ2-3,TRBV9,few,TRBD1,TGTGCCAGCAGCGTCGGCCAGGGGGCGGAGACAGATACGCAGTATTTT,CASSVGQGAETDTQYF
TRBJ1-1,TRBV7-2,few,-,TGTGCCAGCAGCAGGGGATACAGGACCCAGAACACTGAAGCTTTCTTT,CASSRGYRTQNTEAFF
TRBJ2-1,TRBV20-1,few,TRBD2,TGCAGTGCTACCTCCGGGACTAGCGTATACAATGAGCAGTTCTTC,CSATSGTSVYNEQFF
TRBJ2-2,TRBV5-4,-,-,TGTGCCAGCAGCTTGACGTACCCGAACACCGGGGAGCTGTTTTTT,CASSLTYPNTGELFF
TRBJ2-1,TRBV5-1,-,-,TGCGCCAGCAGCTTGCAGGGTTTGATGAATGAGCAGTTCTTC,CASSLQGLMNEQFF
TRBJ1-2,TRBV7-9,few,-,TGTGCCAGCAGCTTAGCGGAGGGGGACTATGGCTACACCTTC,CASSLAEGDYGYTF
TRBJ2-1,TRBV4-1,once,TRBD1,TGCGCCAGCAGCCAAGATCAGGGGGCCAGCTCCTACAATGAGCAGTTCTTC,CASSQDQGASSYNEQFF
TRBJ1-4,TRBV2,-,-,TGTGCCAGCAGTGAAGGTTCCCGAAATGAAAAACTGTTTTTT,CASSEGSRNEKLFF
TRBJ1-4,TRBV11-2,-,TRBD1,TGTGCCAGCAGCTGGGGACAGGGGACTTTCAATGAAAAACTGTTTTTT,CASSWGQGTFNEKLFF
TRBJ2-2,TRBV4-3,few,-,TGCGCCAGCAGCCAAGCGGAGGCAGCTGAGTCCGGGGAGCTGTTTTTT,CASSQAEAAESGELFF
TRBJ1-5,TRBV15,-,TRBD1,TGTGCCACGAAAACCGGGACAGCCGGATCGGGGGCCCAGCATTTT,CATKTGTAGSGAQHF
TRBJ1-3,TRBV7-2,few,-,TGTGCCAGCAGCTTCAGCAGGATCTCTGGAAACACCATATATTTT,CASSFSRISGNTIYF
TRBJ1-6,TRBV6-2/TRBV6-3,few,-,TGTGCCAGCAGCCCCGTCGATTCCCCTGCGCCCCTCCACTTT,CASSPVDSPAPLHF
TRBJ2-3,TRBV6-5,-,-,TGTGCCAGCAGTTATGTGACAGGCACAGATACGCAGTATTTT,CASSYVTGTDTQYF
TRBJ1-1,TRBV4-1,-,TRBD1,TGCGCCAGCAGCCAAGAGGGACAGGGGGTCGCAACTGAAGCTTTCTTT,CASSQEGQGVATEAFF